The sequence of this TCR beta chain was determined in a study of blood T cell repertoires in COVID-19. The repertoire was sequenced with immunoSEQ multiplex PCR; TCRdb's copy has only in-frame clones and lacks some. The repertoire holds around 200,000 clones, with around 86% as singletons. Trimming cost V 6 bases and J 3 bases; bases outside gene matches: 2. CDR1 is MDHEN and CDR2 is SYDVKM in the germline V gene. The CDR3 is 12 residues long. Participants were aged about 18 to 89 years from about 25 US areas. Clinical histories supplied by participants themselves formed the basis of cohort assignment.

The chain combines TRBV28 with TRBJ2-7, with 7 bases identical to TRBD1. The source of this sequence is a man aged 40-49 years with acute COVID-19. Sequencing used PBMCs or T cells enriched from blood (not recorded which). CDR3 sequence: CASRQGHYEQYF. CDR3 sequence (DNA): TGTGCCAGCAGACAGGGGCACTACGAGCAGTACTTC.